This T cell receptor (beta chain) comes out of a study of blood T cell repertoires in COVID-19. This clone turned up a few times. Original processing methods: Reference gene primer amplification yielded estimated nucleated cell counts. Libraries were prepared by immunoSEQ multiplex PCR; TCRdb keeps only in-frame clonotypes and omits some of them. The D gene and trimming were derived from the DNA, and the V and J assignments and clone size from that table. The sample carries fewer than 65,000 clones, approximately 86% recorded once. The sequenced material came from peripheral blood. The clonotype comes from a man aged 55 to 70 with acute or convalescent COVID-19.

CDR3 sequence: CASTQGINLYYGYTF. The CDR3 region has the DNA TGTGCCAGCACCCAGGGAATAAACCTTTACTATGGCTACACCTTC. This chain joins TRBV6-5 and TRBJ1-2, with D possibly TRBD1 on 5 matching bases. Germline CDR1 MNHEY, CDR2 SVGAGI. The CDR3 sequence is 15 residues long. V was clipped by 7 bases and J by 3 bases, with 18 bases between them.